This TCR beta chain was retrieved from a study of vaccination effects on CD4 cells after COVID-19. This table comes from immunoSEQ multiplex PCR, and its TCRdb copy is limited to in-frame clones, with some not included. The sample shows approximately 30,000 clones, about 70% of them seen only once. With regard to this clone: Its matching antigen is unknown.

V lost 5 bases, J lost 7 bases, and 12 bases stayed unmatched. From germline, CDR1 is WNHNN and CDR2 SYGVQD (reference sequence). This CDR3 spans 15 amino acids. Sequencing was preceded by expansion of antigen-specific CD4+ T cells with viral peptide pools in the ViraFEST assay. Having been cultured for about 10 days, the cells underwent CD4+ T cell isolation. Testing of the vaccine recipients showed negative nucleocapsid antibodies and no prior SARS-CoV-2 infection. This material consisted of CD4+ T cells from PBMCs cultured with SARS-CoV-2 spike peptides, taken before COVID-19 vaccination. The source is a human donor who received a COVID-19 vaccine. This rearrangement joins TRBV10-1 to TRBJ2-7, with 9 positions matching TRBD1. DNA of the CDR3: TGCGCCAGCAGTCCGACCGGGACAGGGCCCAGGGAGCAGTACTTC. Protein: CASSPTGTGPREQYF.